This is a list of T cell receptor beta chains from one sample in a study of control samples from healthy donors and cancer patients. Method: immunoSEQ multiplex PCR; TCRdb's copy keeps in-frame clones and lacks some. In the table there are about 51,000 clones, around 80% of which are singletons. Material: blood. The receptors originated from a man between 65 and 80 years old in good health. CDR3s include the opening cysteine and the closing phenylalanine or tryptophan. Each record gives: CDR3 DNA, CDR3 protein, D gene, clone size, J gene, V gene. A D gene is named only where the DNA matches it firmly. Rows give clone size only sometimes, using once, few, many, or a class for an expanded clone.

TGTGCCAGCAGTCCCCCAGGTGTCTCTGGGGCCAACGTCCTGACTTTC	CASSPPGVSGANVLTF	-	once	TRBJ2-6	TRBV28
TGTGCCAGCAGCTTCCTCGCAGGGGGAGGTGGCTGCTACGAGCAGTACTTC	CASSFLAGGGGCYEQYF	-	-	TRBJ2-7	TRBV21-1
TGTGCCAGCTCCGCGGCATCAGTGAGCACCATATATTTT	CASSAASVSTIYF	-	-	TRBJ1-3	TRBV7-2
TGTGCCAGCAGCTCCCTGACAGGGGAGGGAGAAAAACTGTTTTTT	CASSSLTGEGEKLFF	TRBD1	-	TRBJ1-4	TRBV5-6
TGTGCCACCAGCTACGGACAGGGATCTTATAATTCACCCCTCCACTTT	CATSYGQGSYNSPLHF	TRBD1	once	TRBJ1-6	TRBV10-3
TGTGCCAGTAGTATAGATCCCCCCCCCAGGGTCATTCAGTACTTC	CASSIDPPPRVIQYF	-	once	TRBJ2-4	TRBV19
TGTGCCAGCAGTTATACAGGGGCTGGGGCTGAAGCTTTCTTT	CASSYTGAGAEAFF	TRBD1	few	TRBJ1-1	TRBV2
TGTGCCAGCAGTCCCCGACAGGGGGCCAAAGCTTTCTTT	CASSPRQGAKAFF	TRBD1	-	TRBJ1-1	TRBV12-3/TRBV12-4
TGTGCCACCAGAGATTACAATGAGCAGTTCTTC	CATRDYNEQFF	-	-	TRBJ2-1	TRBV24-1
TGTGCCAGCAGCTTAGTAGATGAGCAGTTCTTC	CASSLVDEQFF	-	-	TRBJ2-1	TRBV7-8
TGTGCCAGTAGTATAGATAGGAACAATGAGCAGTTCTTC	CASSIDRNNEQFF	-	-	TRBJ2-1	TRBV19
TGTGCCAGCATTCTGCGTTCCGGGTTTGCAGGGGGGAAGTACGAGCAGTACTTC	CASILRSGFAGGKYEQYF	-	-	TRBJ2-7	TRBV2
TGTGCCAGCAGTTTGGCAGGCCCCACTGGAAACACCATATATTTT	CASSLAGPTGNTIYF	-	-	TRBJ1-3	TRBV28
TGCGCCAGCAGCTTGGAAGGACAGACTAATGAAAAACTGTTTTTT	CASSLEGQTNEKLFF	-	-	TRBJ1-4	TRBV5-1
TGTGCCAGCAGTTACGAGGGGGAGACAGATACGCAGTATTTT	CASSYEGETDTQYF	-	-	TRBJ2-3	TRBV6-5
TGCGCCAGCAGTTCGTCCCCCGGGGTAGCGGGACAGGCTGAGCAGTTCTTC	CASSSSPGVAGQAEQFF	-	-	TRBJ2-1	TRBV5-1
TGTGCCACCTCGCAGGCTAATGAAAAACTGTTTTTT	CATSQANEKLFF	-	-	TRBJ1-4	TRBV28
TGTGCCAGCAGCCCCGGGTCCTTTTCCTACGAGCAGTACTTC	CASSPGSFSYEQYF	-	-	TRBJ2-7	TRBV3-1/TRBV3-2
TGCGCCAGCAGCTTTTCGCCTCAGCAGGCTCACGAGCAGTACTTC	CASSFSPQQAHEQYF	-	-	TRBJ2-7	TRBV5-1
TGCGCCAGCAGTTCCGGGACAGGGGCTTACGAGCAGTACTTC	CASSSGTGAYEQYF	TRBD1	-	TRBJ2-7	TRBV5-1
TGTGCCAGCAGCTTAAGCGGGGGTGAGACCCAGTACTTC	CASSLSGGETQYF	TRBD2	-	TRBJ2-5	TRBV9
TGTGCCAGCAGACATACAGGGGGCTATGAGCAGTTCTTC	CASRHTGGYEQFF	TRBD1	-	TRBJ2-1	TRBV5-4
TGTGCCAGCAGCCCACCCGGACTTCGAGGCACAGATACGCAGTATTTT	CASSPPGLRGTDTQYF	-	-	TRBJ2-3	TRBV7-9
TGCGCCAGCAGCCAACAGGCGTCCTATGGCTACACCTTC	CASSQQASYGYTF	-	-	TRBJ1-2	TRBV5-1
TGTGCCAGCAGTTTAATGGGGGCAGGGGGCGATGAAAAACTGTTTTTT	CASSLMGAGGDEKLFF	TRBD1	-	TRBJ1-4	TRBV28
TGTGCCAGCAGCTTGGGAGGGGACACTGAAGCTTTCTTT	CASSLGGDTEAFF	-	-	TRBJ1-1	TRBV5-5
TGTGCCAGCAGTGACACAAACACTGAAGCTTTCTTT	CASSDTNTEAFF	-	-	TRBJ1-1	TRBV2
TGTGCCAGCAACCCGGACAGGCGGGGGGAGACCCAGTACTTC	CASNPDRRGETQYF	-	-	TRBJ2-5	TRBV7-8
TGTGCCAGCAGCCTTTTCCAGGGAGCTGGGGCCAACGTCCTGACTTTC	CASSLFQGAGANVLTF	-	-	TRBJ2-6	TRBV5-8
TGTGCCAGCAGTACCCGTATGGATGAGCAGTTCTTC	CASSTRMDEQFF	-	-	TRBJ2-1	TRBV6-5
TGTGCCAGGCCCCCGACGCCTGGGGAGCAGTACTTC	CARPPTPGEQYF	-	-	TRBJ2-7	TRBV12-3/TRBV12-4
TGCGCCAGCAGCTTGAACCAACCGGGGGAGACCCAGTACTTC	CASSLNQPGETQYF	-	-	TRBJ2-5	TRBV5-1
TGCGCCAGCAGCCCCTACCCGAACACCGGGGAGCTGTTTTTT	CASSPYPNTGELFF	-	once	TRBJ2-2	TRBV5-1
TGTGCCAGCAGCTTGGATTGGGCCAACTACGAGCAGTACTTC	CASSLDWANYEQYF	-	-	TRBJ2-7	TRBV5-5
TGTGCCAGCAGACGGGACACCTTCTCCTACAATGAGCAGTTCTTC	CASRRDTFSYNEQFF	-	-	TRBJ2-1	TRBV6-6
TGTGCCAGCAGCTCCAGGGGTTCAGATACGCAGTATTTT	CASSSRGSDTQYF	-	once	TRBJ2-3	TRBV5-5
TGTGCCAGCAGCCAAGTTACAGTTAGATCGGATACGCAGTATTTT	CASSQVTVRSDTQYF	-	-	TRBJ2-3	TRBV7-9
TGTGCCAGTCTCCCCCTATCTGGGGCCAACGTCCTGACTTTC	CASLPLSGANVLTF	-	-	TRBJ2-6	TRBV19
TGTGCCAGCAGCTTCGGGGCAGGGTTTAATGAAAAACTGTTTTTT	CASSFGAGFNEKLFF	-	-	TRBJ1-4	TRBV5-4
TGTGCCAGCAGTGAAGGTCTCGGCAGCCCAGAGACCCAGTACTTC	CASSEGLGSPETQYF	-	-	TRBJ2-5	TRBV25-1
TGTGCCAGTAGCCTCTGGGGGAACACTGAAGCTTTCTTT	CASSLWGNTEAFF	-	-	TRBJ1-1	TRBV19
TGTGCCTGGAGTATGGGGGAATGGACTACGCAGTATTTT	CAWSMGEWTTQYF	-	-	TRBJ2-3	TRBV30
TGTGCCAGCAGCTGGGGGACAGAAAAACCGATGGAGACCCAGTACTTC	CASSWGTEKPMETQYF	TRBD1	-	TRBJ2-5	TRBV11-2
TGTGCCAGCAGCCCCTCTGAGTGGACTGAAGAGACCCAGTACTTC	CASSPSEWTEETQYF	-	once	TRBJ2-5	TRBV9
TGTGCCAGCAGCCTCTGGGAGACCCAGTACTTC	CASSLWETQYF	-	-	TRBJ2-5	TRBV3-1/TRBV3-2
TGCGCCAGCAGTCAAGGGTTGGCCTGGGGTAGCAATCAGCCCCAGCATTTT	CASSQGLAWGSNQPQHF	-	-	TRBJ1-5	TRBV4-1
TGTGCCAGCAGTCGTGGGGACTTGGACACCGGGGAGCTGTTTTTT	CASSRGDLDTGELFF	-	-	TRBJ2-2	TRBV28
TGTGCCAGCAGTCCCGCCCGGGGTAGCTTCCACAATGAGCAGTTCTTC	CASSPARGSFHNEQFF	-	-	TRBJ2-1	TRBV28
TGTGCCAGCAGTTTATTAGGGACAGGATATGGCTACACCTTC	CASSLLGTGYGYTF	TRBD1	once	TRBJ1-2	TRBV27
TGTGCCAGCAGTTTATCTGTGAACAGAAACTATGGCTACACCTTC	CASSLSVNRNYGYTF	-	few	TRBJ1-2	TRBV28
TGTGCCAGCAGCTCTTGGACAGGGGGCGCGGAGACCCAGTACTTC	CASSSWTGGAETQYF	TRBD1	-	TRBJ2-5	TRBV7-9
TGTGCCAGCTCACCACCGCCGTACAATGAGCAGTTCTTC	CASSPPPYNEQFF	-	once	TRBJ2-1	TRBV18
TGTGCCAGCAGTCAGGACCGGCTTTCCTACGAGCAGTACTTC	CASSQDRLSYEQYF	-	-	TRBJ2-7	TRBV7-2